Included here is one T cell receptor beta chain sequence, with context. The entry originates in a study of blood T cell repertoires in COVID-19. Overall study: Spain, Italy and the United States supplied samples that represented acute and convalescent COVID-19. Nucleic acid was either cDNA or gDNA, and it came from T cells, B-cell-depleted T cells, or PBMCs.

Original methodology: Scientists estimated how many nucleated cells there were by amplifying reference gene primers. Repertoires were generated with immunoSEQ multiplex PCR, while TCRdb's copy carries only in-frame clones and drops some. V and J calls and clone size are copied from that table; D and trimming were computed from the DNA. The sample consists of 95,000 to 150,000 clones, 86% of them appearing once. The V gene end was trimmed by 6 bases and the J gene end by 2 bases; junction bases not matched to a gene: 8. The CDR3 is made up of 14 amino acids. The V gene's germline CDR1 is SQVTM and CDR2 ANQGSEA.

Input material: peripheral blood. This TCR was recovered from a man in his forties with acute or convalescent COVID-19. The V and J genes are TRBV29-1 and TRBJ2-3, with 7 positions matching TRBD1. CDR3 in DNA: TGCAGCGTAGGGGGCGGACAATTCACAGATACGCAGTATTTT. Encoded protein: CSVGGGQFTDTQYF.